This TCR beta chain came from a study of T cell repertoires in cytomegalovirus infection (dated by TCRdb to the late 2010s). Describing the broader study: Donor HLA type was relevant to the analysis, because carriage of CMV infection together with the matching HLA type was indicated by public TCR beta signatures.

In the germline V gene (reference sequence), CDR1 corresponds to LNHNV and CDR2 to YYDKDF. The trim is 2 bases for V and 9 bases for J, with a gap of 16 bases between the germline ends. Including cysteine and phenylalanine, the CDR3 has 14 amino acids. The sequence is cut down to CDR3 DNA, 42 bases in frame from base 1. General findings and caveats noted by the study authors: The ex vivo response was dominated by HLA-C-restricted CMV-specific TCR beta clonotypes, which also provided the single most frequent clonotype in two of eight donors. In both this cohort and an independent roughly 350-donor cohort, the cumulative frequency of public TCR beta family members distinguished carriers of CMV infection plus the relevant HLA type.

With regard to this clonotype: Its antigen remains unidentified. One base away there is no much larger clone; base qualities are not given.

Sequencing relied on an Illumina HiSeq 1500. In-frame beta chains were kept once TCRdb had trimmed the public reads at Q25 with fastp and called clones with MiXCR. A single entry per CDR3 protein holds the most common genes and DNA from its merged rows. In all, the sample holds hundreds of thousands of distinct CDR3 sequences, and about 17% of those were seen once. The ten largest clones capture more than 10% of the sample. Rearrangement joined TRBV15 to TRBJ2-5, with TRBD2 tentatively as D gene (5 bases match). This sequence was found in a human donor in good health (CMV status not recorded). Some clones in this sample may be carry-over from other donors' samples. Sample: PBMCs. The sequenced DNA: TGTGCCACCAGCAGATCTAAAGATTACGGGGCCCAGTACTTC. Translation gives CATSRSKDYGAQYF. Beyond the CDR3, the reference TRBV15 and TRBJ2-5 genes provide the residues; the full variable domain reads: DAMVIQNPRYQVTQFGKPVTLSCSQTLNHNVMYWYQQKSSQAPKLLFHYYDKDFNNEADTPDNFQSRRPNTSFCFLDIRSPGLGDTAMYLCATSRSKDYGAQYFGPGTRLLVL.